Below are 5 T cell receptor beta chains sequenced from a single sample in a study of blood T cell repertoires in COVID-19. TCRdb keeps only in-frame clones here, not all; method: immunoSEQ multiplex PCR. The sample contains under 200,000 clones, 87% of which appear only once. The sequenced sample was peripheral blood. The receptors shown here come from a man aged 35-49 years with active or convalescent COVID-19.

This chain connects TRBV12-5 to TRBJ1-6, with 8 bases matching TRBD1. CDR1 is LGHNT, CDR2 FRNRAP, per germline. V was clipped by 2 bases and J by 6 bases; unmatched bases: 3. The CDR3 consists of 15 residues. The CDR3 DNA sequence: TGTGCTAGTGGTTTGCAGGGGGCGCGTAATTCACCCCTCCACTTT. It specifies CASGLQGARNSPLHF.

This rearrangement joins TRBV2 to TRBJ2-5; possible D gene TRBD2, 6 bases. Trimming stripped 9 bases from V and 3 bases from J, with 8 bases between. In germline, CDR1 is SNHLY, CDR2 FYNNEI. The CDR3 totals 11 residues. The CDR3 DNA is TGTGCCAGTAAGCGGGAAGAGACCCAGTACTTC. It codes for CASKREETQYF.

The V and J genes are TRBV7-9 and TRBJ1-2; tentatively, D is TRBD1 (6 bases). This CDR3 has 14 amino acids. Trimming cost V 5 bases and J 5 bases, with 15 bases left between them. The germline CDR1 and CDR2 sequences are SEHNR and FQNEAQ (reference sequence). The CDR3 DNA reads TGTGCCAGCAGCCCCGGGACACGGAGTTATGGCTACACCTTC. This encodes CASSPGTRSYGYTF.

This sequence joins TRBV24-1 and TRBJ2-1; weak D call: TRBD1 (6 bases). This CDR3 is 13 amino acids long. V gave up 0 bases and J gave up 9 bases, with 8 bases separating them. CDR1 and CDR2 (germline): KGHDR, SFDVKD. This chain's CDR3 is CATSDLGTSEQFF. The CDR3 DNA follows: TGTGCCACCAGTGATTTGGGGACAAGTGAGCAGTTCTTC.

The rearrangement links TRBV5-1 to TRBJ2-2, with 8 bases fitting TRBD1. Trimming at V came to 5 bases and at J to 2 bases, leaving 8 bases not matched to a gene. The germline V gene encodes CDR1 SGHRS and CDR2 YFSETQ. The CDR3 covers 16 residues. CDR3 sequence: CASRVGQAGNTGELFF. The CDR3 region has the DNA TGCGCCAGCAGGGTGGGACAGGCTGGAAACACCGGGGAGCTGTTTTTT. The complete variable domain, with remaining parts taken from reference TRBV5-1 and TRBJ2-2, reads KAGVTQTPRYLIKTRGQQVTLSCSPISGHRSVSWYQQTPGQGLQFLFEYFSETQRNKGNFPGRFSGRQFSNSRSEMNVSTLELGDSALYLCASRVGQAGNTGELFFGEGSRLTVL.